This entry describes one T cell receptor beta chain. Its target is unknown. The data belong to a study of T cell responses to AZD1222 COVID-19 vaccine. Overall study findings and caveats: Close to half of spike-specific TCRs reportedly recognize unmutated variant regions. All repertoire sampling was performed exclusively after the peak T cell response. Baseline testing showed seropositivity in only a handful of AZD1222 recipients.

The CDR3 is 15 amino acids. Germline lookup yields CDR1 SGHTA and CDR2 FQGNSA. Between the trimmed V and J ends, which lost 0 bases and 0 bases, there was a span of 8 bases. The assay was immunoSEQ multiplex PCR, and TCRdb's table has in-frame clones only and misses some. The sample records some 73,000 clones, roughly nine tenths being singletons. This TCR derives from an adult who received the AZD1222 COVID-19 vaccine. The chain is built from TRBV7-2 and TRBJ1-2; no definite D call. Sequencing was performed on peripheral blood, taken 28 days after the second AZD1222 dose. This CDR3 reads CASSLARLANYGYTF. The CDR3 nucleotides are TGTGCCAGCAGCTTAGCACGGTTAGCTAACTATGGCTACACCTTC.